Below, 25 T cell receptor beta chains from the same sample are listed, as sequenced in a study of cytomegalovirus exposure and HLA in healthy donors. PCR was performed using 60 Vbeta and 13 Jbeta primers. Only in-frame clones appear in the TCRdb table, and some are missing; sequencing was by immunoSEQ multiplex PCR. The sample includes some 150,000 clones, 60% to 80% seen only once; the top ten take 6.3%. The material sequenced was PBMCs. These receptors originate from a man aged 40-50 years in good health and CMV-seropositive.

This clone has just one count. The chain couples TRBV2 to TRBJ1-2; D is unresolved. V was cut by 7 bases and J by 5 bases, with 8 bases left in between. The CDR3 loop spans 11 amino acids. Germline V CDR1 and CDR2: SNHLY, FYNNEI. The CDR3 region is CASKLEYGYTF. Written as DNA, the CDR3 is TGTGCCAGCAAGCTTGAGTATGGCTACACCTTC.

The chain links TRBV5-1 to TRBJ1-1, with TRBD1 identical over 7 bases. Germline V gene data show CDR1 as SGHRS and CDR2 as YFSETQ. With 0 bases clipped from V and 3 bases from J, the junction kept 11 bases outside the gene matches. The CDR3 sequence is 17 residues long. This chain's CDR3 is CASSLEGPGGFDTEAFF. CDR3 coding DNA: TGCGCCAGCAGCTTGGAGGGGCCAGGGGGGTTCGACACTGAAGCTTTCTTT.

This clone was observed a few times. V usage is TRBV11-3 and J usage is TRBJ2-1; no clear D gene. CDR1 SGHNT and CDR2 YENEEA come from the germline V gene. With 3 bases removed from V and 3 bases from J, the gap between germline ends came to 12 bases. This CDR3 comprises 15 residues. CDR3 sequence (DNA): TGTGCCAGCAGCTTGGTTGGGCTCGTCTACAATGAGCAGTTCTTC. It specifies CASSLVGLVYNEQFF.

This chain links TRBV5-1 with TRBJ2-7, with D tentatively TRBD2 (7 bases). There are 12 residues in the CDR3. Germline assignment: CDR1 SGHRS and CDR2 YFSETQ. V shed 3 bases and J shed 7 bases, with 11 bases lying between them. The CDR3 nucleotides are TGCGCCAGCAGCTCGGGGGGCCGTGAGCAGTACTTC. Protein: CASSSGGREQYF.

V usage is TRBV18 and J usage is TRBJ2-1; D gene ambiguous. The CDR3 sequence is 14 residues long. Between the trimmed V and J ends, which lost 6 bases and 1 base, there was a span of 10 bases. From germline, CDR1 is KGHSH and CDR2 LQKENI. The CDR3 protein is CASSATRSYNEQFF. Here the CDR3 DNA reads TGTGCCAGCTCCGCGACGCGGTCCTACAATGAGCAGTTCTTC.

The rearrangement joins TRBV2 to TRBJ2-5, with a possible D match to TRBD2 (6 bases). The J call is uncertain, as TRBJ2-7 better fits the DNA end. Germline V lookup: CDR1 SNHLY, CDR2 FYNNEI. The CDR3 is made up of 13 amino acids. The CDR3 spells CASSPGLIYEQYF. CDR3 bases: TGTGCCAGCAGTCCGGGACTTATTTACGAGCAGTACTTC.

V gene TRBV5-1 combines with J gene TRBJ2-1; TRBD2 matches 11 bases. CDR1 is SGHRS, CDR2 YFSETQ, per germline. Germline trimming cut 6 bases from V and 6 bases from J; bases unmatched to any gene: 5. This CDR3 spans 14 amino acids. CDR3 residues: CASTKGTSGNEQFF. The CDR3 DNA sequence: TGCGCCAGCACCAAAGGGACTAGCGGCAATGAGCAGTTCTTC.

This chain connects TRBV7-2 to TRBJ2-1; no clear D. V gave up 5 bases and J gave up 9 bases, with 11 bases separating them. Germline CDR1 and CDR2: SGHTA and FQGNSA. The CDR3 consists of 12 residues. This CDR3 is CASSPPYGEQFF. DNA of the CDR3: TGTGCCAGCAGCCCGCCGTACGGTGAGCAGTTCTTC.

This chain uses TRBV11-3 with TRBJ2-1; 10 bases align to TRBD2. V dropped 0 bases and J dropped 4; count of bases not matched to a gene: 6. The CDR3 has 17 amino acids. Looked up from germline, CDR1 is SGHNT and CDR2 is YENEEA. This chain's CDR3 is CASSLDRWGLAYNEQFF. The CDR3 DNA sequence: TGTGCCAGCAGCTTAGATCGTTGGGGACTAGCGTACAATGAGCAGTTCTTC.

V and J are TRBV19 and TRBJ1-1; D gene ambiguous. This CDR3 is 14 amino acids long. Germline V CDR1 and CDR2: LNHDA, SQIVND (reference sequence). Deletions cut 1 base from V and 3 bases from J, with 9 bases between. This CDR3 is CASSIAVTDTEAFF. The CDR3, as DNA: TGTGCCAGTAGTATAGCTGTCACAGACACTGAAGCTTTCTTT.

The CDR3 bases are TGTGCCAGCACCGCAGCGGTTTATAGCACAGATACGCAGTATTTT. It translates to CASTAAVYSTDTQYF. The chain employs TRBV7-9 and TRBJ2-3, with D perhaps matching TRBD2 (5 bases). In germline, CDR1 is SEHNR, CDR2 FQNEAQ (reference sequence). The CDR3 totals 15 residues. V was trimmed by 7 bases and J by 0 bases, leaving 14 bases between them. Using reference TRBV7-9 and TRBJ2-3 for the parts outside the CDR3, the full variable domain is DTGVSQNPRHKITKRGQNVTFRCDPISEHNRLYWYRQTLGQGPEFLTYFQNEAQLEKSRLLSDRFSAERPKGSFSTLEIQRTEQGDSAMYLCASTAAVYSTDTQYFGPGTRLTVL.

The chain's CDR3 is CASSMGLLYNEQFF. The CDR3 DNA sequence: TGTGCCAGTAGTATGGGACTACTCTACAATGAGCAGTTCTTC. This sequence joins TRBV19 and TRBJ2-1; 7 bases are shared with TRBD2. Per germline, CDR1 LNHDA and CDR2 SQIVND (reference sequence). The trim removed 3 bases at V and 3 bases at J, leaving 2 bases unmatched. The CDR3 sequence is 14 residues long. The full variable domain, completed using reference TRBV19 and TRBJ2-1, is DGGITQSPKYLFRKEGQNVTLSCEQNLNHDAMYWYRQDPGQGLRLIYYSQIVNDFQKGDIAEGYSVSREKKESFPLTVTSAQKNPTAFYLCASSMGLLYNEQFFGPGTRLTVL.

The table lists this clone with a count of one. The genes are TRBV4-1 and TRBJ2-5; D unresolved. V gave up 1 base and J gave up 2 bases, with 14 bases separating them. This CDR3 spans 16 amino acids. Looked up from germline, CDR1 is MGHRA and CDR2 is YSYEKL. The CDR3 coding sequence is TGCGCCAGCAGCCAAGGGTCTGCGCGTATTCAAGAGACCCAGTACTTC. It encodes CASSQGSARIQETQYF.

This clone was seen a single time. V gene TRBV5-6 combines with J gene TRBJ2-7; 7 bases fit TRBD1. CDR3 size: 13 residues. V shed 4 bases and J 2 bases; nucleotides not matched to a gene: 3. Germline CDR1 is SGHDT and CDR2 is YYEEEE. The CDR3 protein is CASSRGQAYEQYF. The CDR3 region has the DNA TGTGCCAGCAGCCGAGGACAGGCCTACGAGCAGTACTTC.

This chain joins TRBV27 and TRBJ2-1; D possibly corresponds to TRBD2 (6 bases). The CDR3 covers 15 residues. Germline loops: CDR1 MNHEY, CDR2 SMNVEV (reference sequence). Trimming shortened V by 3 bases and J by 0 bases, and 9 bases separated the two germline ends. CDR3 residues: CASSLEGSSYNEQFF. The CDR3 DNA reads TGTGCCAGCAGTTTGGAGGGGAGCTCCTACAATGAGCAGTTCTTC.

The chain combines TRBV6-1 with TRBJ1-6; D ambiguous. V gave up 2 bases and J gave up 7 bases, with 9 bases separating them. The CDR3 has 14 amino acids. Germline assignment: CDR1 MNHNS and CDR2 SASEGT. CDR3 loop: CASSEHGENSPLHF. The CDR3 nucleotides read TGTGCCAGCAGTGAACACGGAGAGAATTCACCCCTCCACTTT.

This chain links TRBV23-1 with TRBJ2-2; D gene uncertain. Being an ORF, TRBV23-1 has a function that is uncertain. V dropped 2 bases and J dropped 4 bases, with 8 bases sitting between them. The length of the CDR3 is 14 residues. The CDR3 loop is CASSQKNCTGELFF. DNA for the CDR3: TGCGCCAGCAGTCAAAAGAACTGCACCGGGGAGCTGTTTTTT.

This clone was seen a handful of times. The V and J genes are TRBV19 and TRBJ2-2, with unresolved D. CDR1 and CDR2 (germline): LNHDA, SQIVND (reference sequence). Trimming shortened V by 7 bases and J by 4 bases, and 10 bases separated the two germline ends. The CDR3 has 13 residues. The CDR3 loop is CASIGHFTGELFF. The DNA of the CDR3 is TGTGCCAGTATTGGCCATTTCACCGGGGAGCTGTTTTTT. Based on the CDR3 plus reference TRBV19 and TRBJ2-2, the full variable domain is DGGITQSPKYLFRKEGQNVTLSCEQNLNHDAMYWYRQDPGQGLRLIYYSQIVNDFQKGDIAEGYSVSREKKESFPLTVTSAQKNPTAFYLCASIGHFTGELFFGEGSRLTVL.

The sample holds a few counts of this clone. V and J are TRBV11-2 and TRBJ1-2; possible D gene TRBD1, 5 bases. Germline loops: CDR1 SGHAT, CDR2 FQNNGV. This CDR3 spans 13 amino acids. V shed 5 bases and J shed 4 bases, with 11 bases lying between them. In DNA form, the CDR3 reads TGTGCCAGCAGCCCGGACAAGTTCTATGGCTACACCTTC. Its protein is CASSPDKFYGYTF.

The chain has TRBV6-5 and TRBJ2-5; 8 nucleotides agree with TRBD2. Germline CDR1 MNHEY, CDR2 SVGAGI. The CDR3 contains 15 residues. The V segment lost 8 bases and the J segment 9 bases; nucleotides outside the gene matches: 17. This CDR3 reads CASGRRVAGKMAQYF. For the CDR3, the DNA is TGTGCCAGCGGCCGGAGGGTAGCGGGAAAAATGGCCCAGTACTTC.

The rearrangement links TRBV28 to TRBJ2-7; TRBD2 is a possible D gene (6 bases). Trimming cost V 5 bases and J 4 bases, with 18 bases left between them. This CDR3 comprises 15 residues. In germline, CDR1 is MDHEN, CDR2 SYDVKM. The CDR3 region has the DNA TGTGCCAGCAGTCCCTCCGGCGGGACCTTTTACGAGCAGTACTTC. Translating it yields CASSPSGGTFYEQYF. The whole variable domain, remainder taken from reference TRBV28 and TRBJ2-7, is DVKVTQSSRYLVKRTGEKVFLECVQDMDHENMFWYRQDPGLGLRLIYFSYDVKMKEKGDIPEGYSVSREKKERFSLILESASTNQTSMYLCASSPSGGTFYEQYFGPGTRLTVT.

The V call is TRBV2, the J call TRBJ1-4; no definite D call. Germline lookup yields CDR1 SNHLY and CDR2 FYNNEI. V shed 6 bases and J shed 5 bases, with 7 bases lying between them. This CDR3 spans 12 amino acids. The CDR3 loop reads CASRRENEKLFF. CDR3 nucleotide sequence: TGTGCCAGCAGGCGGGAAAATGAAAAACTGTTTTTT.

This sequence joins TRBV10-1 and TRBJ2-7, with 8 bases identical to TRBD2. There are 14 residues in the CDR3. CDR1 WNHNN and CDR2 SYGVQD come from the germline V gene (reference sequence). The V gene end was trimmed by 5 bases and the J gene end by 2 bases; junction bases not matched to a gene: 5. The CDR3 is CASSSGTSPYEQYF. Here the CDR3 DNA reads TGCGCCAGCAGTTCAGGGACTAGTCCCTACGAGCAGTACTTC.

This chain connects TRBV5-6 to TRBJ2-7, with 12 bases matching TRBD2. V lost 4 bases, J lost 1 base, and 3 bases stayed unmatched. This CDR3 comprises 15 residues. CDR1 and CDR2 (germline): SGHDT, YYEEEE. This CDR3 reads CASSRLAGVSYEQYF. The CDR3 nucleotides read TGTGCCAGCAGCCGACTAGCGGGAGTGTCCTACGAGCAGTACTTC.

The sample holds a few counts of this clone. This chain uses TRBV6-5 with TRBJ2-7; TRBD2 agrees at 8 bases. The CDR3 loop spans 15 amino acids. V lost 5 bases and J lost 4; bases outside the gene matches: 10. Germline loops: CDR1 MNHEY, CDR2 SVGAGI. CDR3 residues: CASSPHSGRGYEQYF. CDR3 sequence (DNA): TGTGCCAGCAGTCCCCACAGCGGGAGAGGATACGAGCAGTACTTC.